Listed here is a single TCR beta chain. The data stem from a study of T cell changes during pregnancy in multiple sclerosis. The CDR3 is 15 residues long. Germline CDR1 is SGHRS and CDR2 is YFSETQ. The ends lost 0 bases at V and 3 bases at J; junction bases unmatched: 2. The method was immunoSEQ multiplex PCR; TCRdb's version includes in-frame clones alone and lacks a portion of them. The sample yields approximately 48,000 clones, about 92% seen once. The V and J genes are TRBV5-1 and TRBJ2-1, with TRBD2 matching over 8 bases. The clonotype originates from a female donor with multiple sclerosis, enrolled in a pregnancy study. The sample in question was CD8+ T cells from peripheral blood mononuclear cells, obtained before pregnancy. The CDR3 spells CASSLAGGDYNEQFF. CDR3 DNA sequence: TGCGCCAGCAGCTTGGCCGGGGGGGACTACAATGAGCAGTTCTTC.